This is a list of T cell receptor beta chains from one sample in a study of T cell repertoires in cytomegalovirus infection. Their target antigens are unknown. Via MiXCR, TCRdb re-called the reads, giving one row per CDR3 protein. This table has 600,000 to 700,000 distinct CDR3 sequences, roughly 33% appearing once. The sample consisted of cultured PBMCs, taken from culture after CMV antigen stimulation. The receptors derive from a human donor in good health (CMV status not recorded). Some clones in this sample may be carry-over from other donors' samples. Both conserved end residues are trimmed from each CDR3.

j_call v_call cdr3_aa
TRBJ2-1 TRBV29-1 SVEGGLAGTYSYNEQF
TRBJ2-3 TRBV29-1 SVEGSSSSTDTQY
TRBJ1-1 TRBV2 ASSEALRQGNTEAF
TRBJ1-6 TRBV7-9 ASSLYRGHSPLH
TRBJ1-4 TRBV6-1 ASRNQATNEKLF
TRBJ2-5 TRBV6-1 ASSEARTSGFRETQY
TRBJ1-5 TRBV19 ASSNTGRVRATGQPQH
TRBJ2-1 TRBV7-2 ASSLLGQQF
TRBJ2-7 TRBV6-6 ASSVLGATEQY
TRBJ2-3 TRBV2 ASRAGGGTDTQY